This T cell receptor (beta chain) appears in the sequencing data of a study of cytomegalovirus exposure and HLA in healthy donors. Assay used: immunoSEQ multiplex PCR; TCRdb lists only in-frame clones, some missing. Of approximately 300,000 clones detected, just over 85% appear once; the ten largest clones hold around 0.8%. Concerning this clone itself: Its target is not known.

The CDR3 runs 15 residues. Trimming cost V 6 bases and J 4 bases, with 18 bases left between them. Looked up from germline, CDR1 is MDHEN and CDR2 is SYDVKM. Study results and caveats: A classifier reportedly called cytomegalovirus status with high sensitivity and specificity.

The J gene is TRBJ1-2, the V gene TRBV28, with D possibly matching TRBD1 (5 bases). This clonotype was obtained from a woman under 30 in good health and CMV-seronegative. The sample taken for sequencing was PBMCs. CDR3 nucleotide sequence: TGTGCCAGCAGCCTCCCGACGTCGACAGCCTATGGCTACACCTTC. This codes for CASSLPTSTAYGYTF.